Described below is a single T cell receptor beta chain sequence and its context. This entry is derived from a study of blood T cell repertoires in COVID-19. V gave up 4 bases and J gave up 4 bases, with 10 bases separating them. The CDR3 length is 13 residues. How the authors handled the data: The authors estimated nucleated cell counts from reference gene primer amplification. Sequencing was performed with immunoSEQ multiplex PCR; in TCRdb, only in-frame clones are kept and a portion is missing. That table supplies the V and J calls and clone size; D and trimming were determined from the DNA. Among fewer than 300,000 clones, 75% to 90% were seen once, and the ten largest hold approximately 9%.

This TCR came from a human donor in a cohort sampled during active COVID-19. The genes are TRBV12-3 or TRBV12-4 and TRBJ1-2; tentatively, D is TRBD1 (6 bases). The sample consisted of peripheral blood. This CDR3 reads CASSSQGLYGYTF. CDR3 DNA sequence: TGTGCCAGCAGTTCACAGGGCCTCTATGGCTACACCTTC.